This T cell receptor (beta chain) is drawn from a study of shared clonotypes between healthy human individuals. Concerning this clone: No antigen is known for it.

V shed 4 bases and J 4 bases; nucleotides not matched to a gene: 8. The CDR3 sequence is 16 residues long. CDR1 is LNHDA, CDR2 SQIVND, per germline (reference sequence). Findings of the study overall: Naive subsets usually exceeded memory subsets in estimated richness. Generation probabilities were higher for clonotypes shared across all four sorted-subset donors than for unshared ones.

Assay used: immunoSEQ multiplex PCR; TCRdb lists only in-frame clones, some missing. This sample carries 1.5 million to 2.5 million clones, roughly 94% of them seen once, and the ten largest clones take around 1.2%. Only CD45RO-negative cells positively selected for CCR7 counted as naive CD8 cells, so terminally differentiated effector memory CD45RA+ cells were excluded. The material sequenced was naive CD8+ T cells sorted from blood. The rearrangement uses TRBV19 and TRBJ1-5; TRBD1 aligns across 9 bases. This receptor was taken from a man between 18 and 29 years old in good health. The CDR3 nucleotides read TGTGCCAGTAGTAGAACCGGGACAGGGTTAAATCAGCCCCAGCATTTT. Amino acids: CASSRTGTGLNQPQHF.